This T cell receptor beta chain was captured by sequencing in a study of CD8 T cell repertoires and HIV-1 epitope variants. The wider study: T cells were stimulated with Twenty-five Gag and Nef peptides separately. Controls were a CMV, EBV and flu pool, Ebola AY9, and no peptide. An approximately 9-day culture received IL-2, IL-7 and IL-15 on days 3 and 7.

Using immunoSEQ multiplex PCR, the repertoire was profiled, and TCRdb retains in-frame clones only, with some absent. This table holds about 2,600 clones, about two thirds found once. CDR3 length equals 15 residues. Germline CDR1 is MDHEN and CDR2 is SYDVKM. The J segment lost 3 bases and the V segment lost 5 bases, leaving 10 bases of the junction unmatched. In regard to this clone: Antigen specificity is unknown.

The chain links TRBV28 to TRBJ2-7; TRBD1 matches at 7 bases. Sequenced input: cultured CD8+ T cells derived from PBMCs. This clonotype was obtained from a male donor with HIV. CDR3 bases: TGTGCCAGCAGTCAAACCGGGACAGACCTCTACGAGCAGTACTTC. It specifies CASSQTGTDLYEQYF.